This T cell receptor beta chain is drawn from a study of OX40 agonist ivuxolimab in advanced cancers. General observations from the study: At 0.1 to 3.0 mg/kg and by week 6, CD4+ and CD8+ T cells in the blood had expanded clonally.

Sequencing used immunoSEQ multiplex PCR; TCRdb keeps in-frame clones, though not all of them. The sample consists of about 12,000 clones, less than 90% of them appearing once. Worth noting for this clone: Its cognate antigen is unknown.

Germline-derived CDR1 and CDR2 are LNHDA and SQIVND (reference sequence). The junction had 6 bases not matched to a gene; V was cut back by 3 bases and J by 0 bases. The CDR3 runs 17 residues. The V and J genes are TRBV19 and TRBJ1-3; 9 bases map to TRBD1. This clonotype was sampled from an adult with an advanced solid tumor such as melanoma, head and neck, liver or kidney cancer. This material consisted of CD4+ or CD8+ T cells sorted from blood, taken in a trial of the OX40 agonist ivuxolimab. The chain's CDR3 is CASSIPGQGFSGNTIYF. As DNA, the CDR3 is TGTGCCAGTAGTATTCCGGGACAGGGCTTCTCTGGAAACACCATATATTTT. The full variable domain, completed using reference TRBV19 and TRBJ1-3, is DGGITQSPKYLFRKEGQNVTLSCEQNLNHDAMYWYRQDPGQGLRLIYYSQIVNDFQKGDIAEGYSVSREKKESFPLTVTSAQKNPTAFYLCASSIPGQGFSGNTIYFGEGSWLTVV.